This T cell receptor beta chain was sequenced in a study of CD8 T cells in ankylosing spondylitis. Overall study findings and caveats: Disease-linked clones, CD8+, were relatively rare in peripheral blood. Reported data indicate significant enrichment of disease-linked clones within matched ankylosing spondylitis synovial fluid. A TCR beta motif made of several highly homologous variants seemed typical of ankylosing spondylitis blood.

Preparation of TCR beta libraries was done by quantitative 5'-RACE with molecular barcodes. TCRdb redid the calling of the 5' RACE reads with MiXCR, one entry per CDR3 protein. The sample records around 490,000 distinct CDR3 sequences, roughly 5.3% being singletons. Per the germline V gene, CDR1 is DFQATT and CDR2 is SNEGSKA (reference sequence). The CDR3 is 9 residues long. Trimming took 5 bases from V and 7 from J, leaving 5 bases between them. The sample holds many counts of this clonotype. Antigen specificity is unknown. This TCR derives from a male donor with ankylosing spondylitis. This sequence joins TRBV20-1 and TRBJ1-2, with D uncertain. The sequencing input was blood, either unsorted or a sorted T cell fraction (not recorded which). CDR3 in DNA: TGCAGTGCTCCCAGTGGCTACACCTTC. Translated, it gives CSAPSGYTF.